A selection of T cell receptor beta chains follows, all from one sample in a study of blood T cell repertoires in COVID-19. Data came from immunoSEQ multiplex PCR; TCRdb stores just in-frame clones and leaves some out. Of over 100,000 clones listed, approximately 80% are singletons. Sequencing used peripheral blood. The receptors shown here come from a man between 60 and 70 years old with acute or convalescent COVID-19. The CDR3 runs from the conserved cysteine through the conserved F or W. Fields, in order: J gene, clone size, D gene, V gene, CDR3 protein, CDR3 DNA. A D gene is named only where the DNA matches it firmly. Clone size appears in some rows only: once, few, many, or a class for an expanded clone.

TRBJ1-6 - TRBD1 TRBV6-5 CASRGRQGYNSPLHF TGTGCCAGCAGGGGACGACAGGGCTATAATTCACCCCTCCACTTT
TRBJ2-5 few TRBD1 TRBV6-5 CASSKTGGMGETQYF TGTGCCAGCAGCAAGACAGGGGGCATGGGGGAGACCCAGTACTTC
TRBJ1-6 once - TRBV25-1 CASRGLGAVNSPLHF TGTGCCAGCAGGGGCTTAGGGGCTGTTAATTCACCCCTCCACTTT
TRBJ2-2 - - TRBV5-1 CASSLRGKVTGELFF TGCGCCAGCAGCTTGCGGGGAAAAGTGACCGGGGAGCTGTTTTTT
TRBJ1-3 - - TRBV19 CASSIARPGNTIYF TGTGCCAGTAGTATAGCTAGGCCCGGAAACACCATATATTTT
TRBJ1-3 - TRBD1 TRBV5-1 CASSLQGFSGNTIYF TGCGCCAGCAGCTTACAGGGGTTCTCTGGAAACACCATATATTTT
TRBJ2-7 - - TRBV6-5 CASSYSRGNYEQYF TGTGCCAGCAGTTACTCCAGGGGTAACTACGAGCAGTACTTC
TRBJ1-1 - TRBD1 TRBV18 CASGKDRAGVEAFF TGTGCCAGCGGAAAGGACAGGGCGGGCGTTGAAGCTTTCTTT
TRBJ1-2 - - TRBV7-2 CASSLLSYGYTF TGTGCCAGCAGCTTATTGTCGTATGGCTACACCTTC
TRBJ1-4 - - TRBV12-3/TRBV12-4 CASSLRVEKLFF TGTGCCAGCAGTTTGCGGGTTGAAAAACTGTTTTTT
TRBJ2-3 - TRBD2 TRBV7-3 CASSLMAGTGLKRTSGSLVTQYF TGTGCCAGCAGCTTAATGGCGGGGACAGGGCTGAAGAGGACTAGCGGGAGCCTAGTTACGCAGTATTTT
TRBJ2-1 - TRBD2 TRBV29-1 CSVESREGGDNEQFF TGCAGCGTTGAGTCCCGGGAGGGGGGGGACAATGAGCAGTTCTTC
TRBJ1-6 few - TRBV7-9 CASSSRDSSSYNSPLHF TGTGCCAGCAGCTCCCGGGACTCGAGCTCCTATAATTCACCCCTCCACTTT
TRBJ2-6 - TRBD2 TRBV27 CASTPNRGGSLTGANVLTF TGTGCCAGCACCCCCAACCGGGGGGGTAGTTTGACTGGGGCCAACGTCCTGACTTTC
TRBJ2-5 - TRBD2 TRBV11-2 CASSINPGTRRTQYF TGTGCCAGCAGCATCAACCCCGGGACTAGAAGGACCCAGTACTTC
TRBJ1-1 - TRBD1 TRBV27 CASSLDRGMNTEAFF TGTGCCAGCAGTCTTGACAGGGGTATGAACACTGAAGCTTTCTTT
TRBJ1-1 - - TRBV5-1 CASSSIYNTEAFF TGCGCCAGCAGCTCTATTTATAACACTGAAGCTTTCTTT
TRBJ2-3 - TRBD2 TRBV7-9 CASSQLAGGADTQYF TGTGCCAGCAGTCAACTAGCGGGAGGCGCAGATACGCAGTATTTT
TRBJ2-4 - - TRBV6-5 CASRGVGKNIQYF TGTGCCAGCAGGGGAGTAGGCAAAAACATTCAGTACTTC
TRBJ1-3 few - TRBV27 CASSSTGSSGNTIYF TGTGCCAGCAGTAGTACAGGGAGCTCTGGAAACACCATATATTTT
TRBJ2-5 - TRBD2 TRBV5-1 CASSKGLAGVETQYF TGCGCCAGCAGTAAGGGACTAGCGGGAGTGGAGACCCAGTACTTC
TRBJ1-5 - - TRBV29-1 CSGGSGGQPQHF TGCAGCGGAGGAAGCGGGGGACAGCCCCAGCATTTT
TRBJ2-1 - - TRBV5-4 CASSHMRGVNYNEQFF TGTGCCAGCAGCCACATGCGGGGAGTCAACTACAATGAGCAGTTCTTC
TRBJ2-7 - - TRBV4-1 CASSQDLGRLRDYEQYF TGCGCCAGCAGCCAAGATTTGGGGCGCCTCAGAGACTACGAGCAGTACTTC
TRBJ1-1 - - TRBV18 CASSPPTGMNTEAFF TGTGCCAGCTCACCACCGACAGGAATGAACACTGAAGCTTTCTTT
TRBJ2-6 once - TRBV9 CASSLGARRSGANVLTF TGTGCCAGCAGCCTGGGGGCGCGGCGCTCTGGGGCCAACGTCCTGACTTTC
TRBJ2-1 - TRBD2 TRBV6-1 CASQRAGVNNEQFF TGTGCCAGCCAGAGAGCGGGAGTAAACAATGAGCAGTTCTTC
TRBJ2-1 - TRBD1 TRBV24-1 CATSGITGESYNEQFF TGTGCCACCAGTGGGATTACAGGGGAATCCTACAATGAGCAGTTCTTC
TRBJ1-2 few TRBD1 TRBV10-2 CASSGQGSYGYTF TGCGCCAGCAGTGGACAGGGGAGCTATGGCTACACCTTC
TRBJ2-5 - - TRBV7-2 CASTYVRYQETQYF TGTGCCAGCACCTATGTGAGATATCAAGAGACCCAGTACTTC
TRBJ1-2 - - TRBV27 CASSQGPQPGGYTF TGTGCCAGCAGCCAGGGGCCGCAACCCGGGGGCTACACCTTC
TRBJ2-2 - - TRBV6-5 CASSSGSPTGELFF TGTGCCAGCAGTTCCGGGAGTCCCACCGGGGAGCTGTTTTTT
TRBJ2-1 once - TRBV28 CASSLEASEQFF TGTGCCAGCAGTTTAGAAGCTAGTGAGCAGTTCTTC
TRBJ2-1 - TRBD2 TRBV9 CASSERRAGSSYNEQFF TGTGCCAGCAGCGAGAGACGAGCGGGAAGCTCCTACAATGAGCAGTTCTTC
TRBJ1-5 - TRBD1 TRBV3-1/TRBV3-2 CASSPTGGNQPQHF TGTGCCAGCAGCCCTACAGGGGGGAATCAGCCCCAGCATTTT
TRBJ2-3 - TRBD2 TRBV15 CATSSRAGVADTQYF TGTGCCACCAGCTCCCGAGCGGGAGTTGCAGATACGCAGTATTTT
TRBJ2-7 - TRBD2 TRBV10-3 CAISDRGLAGDEQYF TGTGCCATCAGTGATCGGGGACTAGCGGGAGACGAGCAGTACTTC
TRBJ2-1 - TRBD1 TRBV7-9 CASSLIGARGLNEQFF TGTGCCAGCAGCTTAATTGGCGCTAGGGGGCTCAATGAGCAGTTCTTC
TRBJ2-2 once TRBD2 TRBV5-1 CASSLTSGRPTGELFF TGCGCCAGCAGCTTGACTAGCGGGAGGCCCACCGGGGAGCTGTTTTTT